These T cell receptor beta chains were read from a single sample in a study of T-cell reconstitution after alpha-beta-depleted transplantation in children. TCRdb redid the calling of the PCR reads with MiXCR, one entry per CDR3 protein. This table holds a few hundred thousand distinct CDR3 sequences, over 9% found once. Sample: PBMCs from the stem cell graft donor, taken from the stem cell graft. All receptors derive from a human donor who donated a stem cell graft to a child with acute lymphoblastic leukemia. Each CDR3 is given with its conserved first and last residue. The order of the fields is V gene, J gene, D gene, CDR3 length, clone size, CDR3 protein, CDR3 DNA. A D gene is named only where the DNA matches it firmly. Clone size is not always given. Where it is, it says once, few, many or a class for expanded clones.

v_gene: TRBV28
j_gene: TRBJ2-1
d_gene: TRBD2
len: 21
abundance: few
CDR3aa: CASSTRLGGRTRDRSYNEQFF
CDR3nt: TGTGCCAGCAGTACCCGACTCGGCGGGAGGACTCGAGACAGAAGCTACAATGAGCAGTTCTTC

v_gene: TRBV9
j_gene: TRBJ2-1
d_gene: TRBD2
len: 15
abundance: -
CDR3aa: CASSVDPSGRNEQFF
CDR3nt: TGTGCCAGCAGCGTAGATCCTAGCGGGAGAAATGAGCAGTTCTTC

v_gene: TRBV29-1
j_gene: TRBJ2-1
d_gene: TRBD2
len: 14
abundance: few
CDR3aa: CSVVGGGSYNEQFF
CDR3nt: TGCAGCGTTGTAGGCGGGGGGTCCTACAATGAGCAGTTCTTC

v_gene: TRBV18
j_gene: TRBJ2-1
d_gene: -
len: 15
abundance: many
CDR3aa: CASSPKRPAGNEQFF
CDR3nt: TGTGCCAGCTCACCAAAACGGCCAGCCGGAAATGAGCAGTTCTTC

v_gene: TRBV5-1
j_gene: TRBJ2-3
d_gene: -
len: 15
abundance: many
CDR3aa: CASGEQGLGTDTQYF
CDR3nt: TGCGCCAGTGGGGAGCAAGGGCTGGGGACGGATACGCAGTATTTT

v_gene: TRBV27
j_gene: TRBJ1-1
d_gene: -
len: 14
abundance: many
CDR3aa: CASSLQGTNTEAFF
CDR3nt: TGTGCCAGCAGTTTACAGGGAACGAACACTGAAGCTTTCTTT

v_gene: TRBV4-1
j_gene: TRBJ2-1
d_gene: -
len: 14
abundance: few
CDR3aa: CASSQDPEGDEQFF
CDR3nt: TGCGCCAGCAGCCAAGATCCGGAGGGCGATGAGCAGTTCTTC

v_gene: TRBV2
j_gene: TRBJ2-7
d_gene: -
len: 13
abundance: few
CDR3aa: CASNVDLTYEQYF
CDR3nt: TGTGCCAGCAATGTGGACTTGACCTACGAGCAGTACTTC

v_gene: TRBV14
j_gene: TRBJ2-7
d_gene: -
len: 12
abundance: many
CDR3aa: CASSPANYEQYF
CDR3nt: TGTGCCAGCAGCCCCGCCAACTACGAGCAGTACTTC

v_gene: TRBV4-3
j_gene: TRBJ1-3
d_gene: -
len: 17
abundance: -
CDR3aa: CASSQTLPWASGNTIYF
CDR3nt: TGCGCCAGCAGCCAAACCCTACCATGGGCCTCTGGAAACACCATATATTTT